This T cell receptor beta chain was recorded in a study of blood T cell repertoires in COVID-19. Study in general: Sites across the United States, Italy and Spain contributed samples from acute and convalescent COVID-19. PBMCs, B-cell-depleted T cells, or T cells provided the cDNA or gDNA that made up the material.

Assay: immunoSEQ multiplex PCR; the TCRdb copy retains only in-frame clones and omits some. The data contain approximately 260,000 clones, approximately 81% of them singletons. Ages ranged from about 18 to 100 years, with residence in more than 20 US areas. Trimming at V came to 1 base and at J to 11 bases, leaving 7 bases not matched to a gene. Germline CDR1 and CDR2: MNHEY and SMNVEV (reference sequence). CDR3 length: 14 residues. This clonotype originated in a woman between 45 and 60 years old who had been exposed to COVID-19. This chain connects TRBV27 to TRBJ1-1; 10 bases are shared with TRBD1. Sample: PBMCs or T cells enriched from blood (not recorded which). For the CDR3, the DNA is TGTGCCAGCAGTTTATTGGGACAGGGGAATGATGCTTTCTTT. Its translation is CASSLLGQGNDAFF.